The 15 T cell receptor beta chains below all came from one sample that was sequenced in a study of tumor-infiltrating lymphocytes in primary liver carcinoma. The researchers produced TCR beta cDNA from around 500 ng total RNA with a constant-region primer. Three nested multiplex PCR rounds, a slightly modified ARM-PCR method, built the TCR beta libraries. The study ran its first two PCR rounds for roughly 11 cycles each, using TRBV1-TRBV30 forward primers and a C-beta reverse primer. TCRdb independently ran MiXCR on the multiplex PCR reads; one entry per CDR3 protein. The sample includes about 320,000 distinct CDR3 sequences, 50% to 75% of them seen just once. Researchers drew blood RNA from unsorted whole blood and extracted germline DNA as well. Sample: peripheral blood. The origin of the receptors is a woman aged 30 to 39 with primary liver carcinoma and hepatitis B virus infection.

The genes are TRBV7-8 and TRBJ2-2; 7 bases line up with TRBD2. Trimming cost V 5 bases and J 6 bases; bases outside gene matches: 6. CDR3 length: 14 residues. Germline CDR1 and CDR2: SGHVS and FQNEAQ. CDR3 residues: CASSATGLSGELFF. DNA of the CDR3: TGTGCCAGCAGCGCAACGGGACTATCCGGGGAGCTGTTTTTT.

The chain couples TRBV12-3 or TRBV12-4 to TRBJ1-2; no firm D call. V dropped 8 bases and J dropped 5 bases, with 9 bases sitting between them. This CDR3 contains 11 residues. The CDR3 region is CASRKTYGYTF. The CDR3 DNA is TGTGCCAGCCGTAAGACGTATGGCTACACCTTC.

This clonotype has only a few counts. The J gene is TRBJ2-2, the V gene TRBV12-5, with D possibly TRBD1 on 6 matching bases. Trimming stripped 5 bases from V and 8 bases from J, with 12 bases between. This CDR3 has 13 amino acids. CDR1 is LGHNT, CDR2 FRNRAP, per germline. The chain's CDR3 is CASGQGTSGELFF. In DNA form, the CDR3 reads TGTGCTAGTGGTCAAGGGACATCTGGGGAGCTGTTTTTT.

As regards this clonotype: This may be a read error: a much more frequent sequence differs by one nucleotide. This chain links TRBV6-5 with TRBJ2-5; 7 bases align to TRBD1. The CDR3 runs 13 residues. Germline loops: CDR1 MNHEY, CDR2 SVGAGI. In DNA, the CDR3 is TGTGCCAGCAGAGGGGGCGGTTTAGAGACCCATTACTTC. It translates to CASRGGGLETHYF.

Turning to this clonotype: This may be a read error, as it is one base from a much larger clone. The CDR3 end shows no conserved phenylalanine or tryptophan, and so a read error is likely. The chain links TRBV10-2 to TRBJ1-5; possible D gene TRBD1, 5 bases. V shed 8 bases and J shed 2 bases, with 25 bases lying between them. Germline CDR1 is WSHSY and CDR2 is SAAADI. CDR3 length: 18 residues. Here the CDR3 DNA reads TGCGCCAGCTATAGGGGCACGGCAGGGTGGGATGGCAATCAGCCCCAGCATTCT. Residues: CASYRGTAGWDGNQPQHS.

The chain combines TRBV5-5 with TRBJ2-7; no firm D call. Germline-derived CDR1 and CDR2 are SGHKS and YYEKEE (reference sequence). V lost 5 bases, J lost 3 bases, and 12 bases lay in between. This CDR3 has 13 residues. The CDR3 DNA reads TGTGCCAGCAGTGAAGAAACACGCTACGAGCAGTACTTC. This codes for CASSEETRYEQYF.

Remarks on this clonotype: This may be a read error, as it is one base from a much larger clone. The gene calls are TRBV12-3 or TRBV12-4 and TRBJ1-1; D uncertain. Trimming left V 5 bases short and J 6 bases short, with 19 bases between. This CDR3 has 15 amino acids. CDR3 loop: CASSLYAVIGAEAFF. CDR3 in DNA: TGTGCCAGCAGTCTTTATGCGGTAATAGGCGCTGAAGCTTTCTTT.

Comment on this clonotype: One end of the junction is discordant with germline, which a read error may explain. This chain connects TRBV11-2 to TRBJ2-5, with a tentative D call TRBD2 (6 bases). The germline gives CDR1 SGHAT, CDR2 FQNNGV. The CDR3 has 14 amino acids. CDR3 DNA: TGTGCCAGCAGCACACAAGGGTCGGGGGAGACTCAGTACTTC. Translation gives CASSTQGSGETQYF.

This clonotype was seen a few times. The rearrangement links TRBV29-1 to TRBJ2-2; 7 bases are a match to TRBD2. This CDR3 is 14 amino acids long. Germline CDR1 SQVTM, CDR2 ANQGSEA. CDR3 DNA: TGCGTTGGGGGTGCGGGAGCCGGCGCCGGGGAGCTGTTTTTT. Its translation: CVGGAGAGAGELFF.

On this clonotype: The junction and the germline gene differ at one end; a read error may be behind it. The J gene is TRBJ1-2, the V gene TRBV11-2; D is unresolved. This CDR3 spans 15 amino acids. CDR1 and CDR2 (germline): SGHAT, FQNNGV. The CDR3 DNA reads TGTGCCAGCAGCTTAGTAGGGATAGCGAACTATGGCTACACTTTC. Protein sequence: CASSLVGIANYGYTF.

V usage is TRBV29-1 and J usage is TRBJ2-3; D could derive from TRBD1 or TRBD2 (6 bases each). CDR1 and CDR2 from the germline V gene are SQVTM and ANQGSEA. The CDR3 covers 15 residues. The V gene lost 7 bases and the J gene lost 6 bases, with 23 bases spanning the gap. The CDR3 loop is CSGGAGSYTMDTQYF. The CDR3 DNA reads TGCAGCGGGGGGGCAGGGTCCTACACAATGGATACGCAGTATTTT.

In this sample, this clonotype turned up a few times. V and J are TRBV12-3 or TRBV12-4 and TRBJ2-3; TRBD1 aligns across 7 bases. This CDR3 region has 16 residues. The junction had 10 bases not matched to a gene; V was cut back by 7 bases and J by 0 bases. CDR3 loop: CASNPKKGASTDTQYF. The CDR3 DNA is TGTGCCAGCAATCCTAAAAAGGGGGCTAGCACAGATACGCAGTATTTT.

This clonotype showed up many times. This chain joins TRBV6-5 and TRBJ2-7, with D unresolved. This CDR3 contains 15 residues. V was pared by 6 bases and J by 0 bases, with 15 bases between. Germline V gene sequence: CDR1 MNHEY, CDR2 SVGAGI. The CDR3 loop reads CASSLRFQSSYEQYF. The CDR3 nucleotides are TGTGCCAGCAGCCTACGGTTCCAGAGCTCCTACGAGCAGTACTTC.

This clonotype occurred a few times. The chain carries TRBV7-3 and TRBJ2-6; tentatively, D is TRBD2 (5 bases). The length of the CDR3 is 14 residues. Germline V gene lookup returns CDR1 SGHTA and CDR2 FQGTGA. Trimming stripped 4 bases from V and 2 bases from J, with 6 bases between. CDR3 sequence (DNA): TGTGCCAGCAGCTCGGGGACTGGGGCCAACGTCCTGACTTTC. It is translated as CASSSGTGANVLTF.

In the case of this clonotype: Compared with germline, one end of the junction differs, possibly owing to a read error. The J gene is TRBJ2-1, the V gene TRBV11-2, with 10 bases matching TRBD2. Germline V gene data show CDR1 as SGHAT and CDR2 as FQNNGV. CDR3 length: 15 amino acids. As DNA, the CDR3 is TGTGCCAGCAGCTTGGCCGGGACTAGCGATGATGAGCAGCTCTTC. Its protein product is CASSLAGTSDDEQLF.